This T cell receptor beta chain was sequenced in a study of technical replicates of blood from a handful of donors. Repertoires were generated with immunoSEQ multiplex PCR, while TCRdb's copy carries only in-frame clones and drops some. The table includes more than 75,000 clones, 65% to 90% detected once. CDR1 SGHRS and CDR2 YFSETQ come from the germline V gene. The CDR3 runs to 14 residues. Trimming took off 5 bases at V and 6 bases at J, with 16 bases between the two ends. V and J are TRBV5-1 and TRBJ2-3; D not certain. Specimen: PBMCs. The TCR was taken from a human donor in good health. Some clones in this sample may be carry-over from other donors' samples. This chain's CDR3 is CASSLTTIADTQYF. The CDR3 DNA follows: TGCGCCAGCAGTTTAACCACTATTGCCGATACGCAGTATTTT.